This T cell receptor beta chain emerged from a study of T cells in Graves' hyperthyroidism and ophthalmopathy. Study at large: Peripheral blood collection took place at initial diagnosis, before any treatment. General study results and limits: Also found in blood were most expanded thyroid clonotypes above 0.001. Progression to ophthalmopathy was predicted a median of 6.5 months early. Stable hyperthyroidism was told apart from ophthalmopathy by a model built on 13 V-J features.

Trimming cost V 5 bases and J 6 bases, with 19 bases left between them. CDR1 is MNHEY and CDR2 is SMNVEV in the germline V gene (reference sequence). The CDR3 contains 15 residues. This clonotype was counted many times. The target antigen is unknown. TCR beta CDR3 regions were amplified from RNA. Initially, a first-round RT-PCR of the TCR CDR3 employed the HTBI primer set. TCRdb reprocessed the multiplex PCR reads via MiXCR and lists one record per CDR3 protein. The repertoire includes 350,000 to 400,000 distinct CDR3 sequences, approximately 19% of them detected once, and 3.7% sits in the top ten. The sample taken for sequencing was blood. The sequence derives from a woman between 18 and 30 years old with Graves' hyperthyroidism. V gene TRBV27 combines with J gene TRBJ1-1; D gene unclear. CDR3 coding DNA: TGTGCCAGCAGTCCGACGACAACCCGGAGTTCTGAAGCTTTCTTT. Protein sequence: CASSPTTTRSSEAFF.